Listed here is a single T cell receptor beta chain. This sample is part of a study of memory CD4+ T cells and cytomegalovirus serostatus. Study-wide context: This sample comes from healthy Belgian adults, eight to ten CMV seropositive, 24 seronegative.

The sort gate was single viable CD3+CD4+CD8-CD45RO+ cells for memory CD4+ T cells. Profiled with immunoSEQ multiplex PCR; TCRdb holds only in-frame clones, not every one. The sample lists about 60,000 clones; around three quarters were seen once. The CDR3 is made up of 14 amino acids. Germline V gene sequence: CDR1 GTSNPN, CDR2 SVGIG (reference sequence). V was shortened by 7 bases and J by 2 bases, with 16 bases between the two germline ends. This clonotype was sampled from an adult in good health and CMV-seronegative. Some clones in this sample may be carry-over from other donors' samples. Sequenced: memory CD4+ T cells from blood. V gene TRBV30 combines with J gene TRBJ2-3; possible D gene TRBD2, 6 bases. The CDR3 bases are TGTGCCTTGTCCCGGGGGTTCCTCACAGATACGCAGTATTTT. Amino acid sequence: CALSRGFLTDTQYF.